The 27 T cell receptor beta chains reported below all come from one sample, sequenced in a study of shared clonotypes between healthy human individuals. The assay was immunoSEQ multiplex PCR, and TCRdb's table has in-frame clones only and misses some. The sample yields 2 million to 2.5 million clones, approximately 94% seen once. Sequencing was performed on naive CD4+ T cells sorted from blood. Specified subset: CD45RA+ positively selected. The source is a man aged 18 to 29 in good health.

The rearrangement links TRBV19 to TRBJ1-1; no reliable D call. The CDR3 length is 17 residues. Germline V lookup: CDR1 LNHDA, CDR2 SQIVND (reference sequence). V gave up 3 bases and J gave up 0 bases, with 17 bases separating them. CDR3 sequence: CASSISHRAVLNTEAFF. The CDR3 nucleotides read TGTGCCAGTAGTATCAGCCACCGGGCGGTCTTGAACACTGAAGCTTTCTTT.

V usage is TRBV10-3 and J usage is TRBJ2-3; TRBD2 agrees at 9 bases. The V gene end was trimmed by 8 bases and the J gene end by 0 bases; junction bases not matched to a gene: 3. This CDR3 has 14 amino acids. Germline values: CDR1 ENHRY, CDR2 SYGVKD. The DNA for the CDR3 is TGTGCCATCCAGACTAGCGGAAGCACAGATACGCAGTATTTT. It translates to CAIQTSGSTDTQYF.

CDR3 DNA: TGCGCCAGCAGCTTGGGAAGAGCCTATAATTCACCCCTCCACTTT. Translated: CASSLGRAYNSPLHF. The V gene is TRBV5-1, the J gene TRBJ1-6; no clear D gene. V lost 0 bases and J lost 2, with 6 bases in between. Germline lookup yields CDR1 SGHRS and CDR2 YFSETQ. The CDR3 covers 15 residues.

V usage is TRBV19 and J usage is TRBJ2-1; no clear D. This CDR3 region has 14 residues. Deletions cut 5 bases from V and 0 bases from J, with 8 bases between. Germline CDR1 is LNHDA and CDR2 is SQIVND (reference sequence). CDR3 loop: CASSSVGSYNEQFF. CDR3 coding DNA: TGTGCCAGTAGTTCGGTTGGCTCCTACAATGAGCAGTTCTTC. The whole variable domain, remainder taken from reference TRBV19 and TRBJ2-1, is DGGITQSPKYLFRKEGQNVTLSCEQNLNHDAMYWYRQDPGQGLRLIYYSQIVNDFQKGDIAEGYSVSREKKESFPLTVTSAQKNPTAFYLCASSSVGSYNEQFFGPGTRLTVL.

This chain links TRBV6-5 with TRBJ2-1; D is perhaps TRBD1 or TRBD2 (5 bases each). Trimming shortened V by 0 bases and J by 9 bases, and 9 bases separated the two germline ends. The CDR3 has 13 amino acids. Per the germline V gene, CDR1 is MNHEY and CDR2 is SVGAGI. This CDR3 is CASSYSGDGEQFF. The CDR3 coding sequence is TGTGCCAGCAGTTACTCAGGGGACGGTGAGCAGTTCTTC.

V usage is TRBV9 and J usage is TRBJ2-5; D is possibly TRBD2 (6 bases). Trimming stripped 2 bases from V and 0 bases from J, with 8 bases between. Germline lookup yields CDR1 SGDLS and CDR2 YYNGEE. The CDR3 spans 14 residues. The CDR3 nucleotides read TGTGCCAGCAGCGTGGGGACTGACCAAGAGACCCAGTACTTC. It encodes CASSVGTDQETQYF.

The chain is built from TRBV7-9 and TRBJ2-5; D is unresolved. CDR1 is SEHNR and CDR2 is FQNEAQ in the germline V gene (reference sequence). The CDR3 has 13 amino acids. V lost 5 bases and J lost 1, with 8 bases in between. CDR3 DNA: TGTGCCAGCAGCCCACGGATCCAAGAGACCCAGTACTTC. Amino acid sequence: CASSPRIQETQYF.

The rearrangement links TRBV5-6 to TRBJ1-1, with D possibly TRBD1 on 6 matching bases. Between the trimmed V and J ends, which lost 2 bases and 5 bases, there was a span of 16 bases. The CDR3 spans 15 residues. Germline CDR1 is SGHDT and CDR2 is YYEEEE. CDR3 region: CASSFWEDRLTEAFF. The CDR3 DNA reads TGTGCCAGCAGCTTTTGGGAGGACAGACTGACTGAAGCTTTCTTT.

This sequence joins TRBV2 and TRBJ2-4, with D possibly matching TRBD1 (5 bases). Germline V lookup: CDR1 SNHLY, CDR2 FYNNEI. Trimming shortened V by 3 bases and J by 16 bases, and 19 bases separated the two germline ends. This CDR3 spans 13 amino acids. CDR3 region: CASSERDSLLLYF. The CDR3 DNA follows: TGTGCCAGCAGTGAGAGAGACAGCCTGCTTCTCTACTTC. The variable domain in full, completed from reference TRBV2 and TRBJ2-4, reads EPEVTQTPSHQVTQMGQEVILRCVPISNHLYFYWYRQILGQKVEFLVSFYNNEISEKSEIFDDQFSVERPDGSNFTLKIRSTKLEDSAMYFCASSERDSLLLYFGAGTRLSVL.

This chain joins TRBV6-5 and TRBJ2-3; 8 nucleotides align to TRBD2. Looked up from germline, CDR1 is MNHEY and CDR2 is SVGAGI. This CDR3 has 15 residues. Trimming cost V 6 bases and J 3 bases; bases outside gene matches: 8. The CDR3 bases are TGTGCCAGCAGCCGGGGGGGCGGGAGGACAGATACGCAGTATTTT. This codes for CASSRGGGRTDTQYF.

The chain uses TRBV7-2 and TRBJ2-5, with no clear D. This CDR3 region has 14 residues. CDR1 is SGHTA, CDR2 FQGNSA, per germline. V dropped 0 bases and J dropped 5 bases, with 10 bases sitting between them. This chain's CDR3 is CASSLAVGWETQYF. CDR3 bases: TGTGCCAGCAGCTTAGCTGTGGGATGGGAGACCCAGTACTTC.

This clone was counted once. The CDR3 is CASSQHRGLVEKLFF. The DNA for the CDR3 is TGTGCCAGCAGTCAACACAGGGGATTGGTTGAAAAACTGTTTTTT. The chain joins TRBV6-5 to TRBJ1-4; TRBD1 matches 7 bases. The CDR3 totals 15 residues. CDR1 is MNHEY, CDR2 SVGAGI, per germline. The ends lost 5 bases at V and 7 bases at J; junction bases unmatched: 10.

The chain couples TRBV19 to TRBJ1-5, with 7 positions matching TRBD1. From germline, CDR1 is LNHDA and CDR2 SQIVND (reference sequence). The CDR3 loop spans 15 amino acids. Trimming removed 10 bases from V and 4 bases from J; junction bases left unmatched: 13. CDR3 coding DNA: TGTGCCACCCGTAAACTTGACAGGGAGAATCAGCCCCAGCATTTT. It is translated as CATRKLDRENQPQHF.

The rearrangement uses TRBV14 and TRBJ2-5; perhaps TRBD1 as D (6 bases). The germline V gene has CDR1 SGHDN and CDR2 FVKESK. The V and J ends lost 4 bases and 7 bases respectively, with 16 bases between them. The CDR3 consists of 14 residues. The DNA of the CDR3 is TGTGCCAGCAGCCGGGACACTATTAGGTGGACCCAGTACTTC. Protein product: CASSRDTIRWTQYF.

For this clone: Other DNA sequences from this sample encode an identical CDR3 as well. The chain employs TRBV7-9 and TRBJ1-2; TRBD1 aligns across 11 bases. J was trimmed by 5 bases and V by 5 bases; bases with no gene match: 4. In germline, CDR1 is SEHNR, CDR2 FQNEAQ (reference sequence). This CDR3 has 14 residues. The DNA of the CDR3 is TGTGCCAGCAGCCGGACAGGGGGCGTTTATGGCTACACCTTC. Protein: CASSRTGGVYGYTF.

The table lists this clone with a count of one. This chain connects TRBV11-2 to TRBJ2-1; 10 nucleotides agree with TRBD2. From germline, CDR1 is SGHAT and CDR2 FQNNGV. CDR3 length: 16 residues. Trimming removed 5 bases from V and 12 bases from J; junction bases left unmatched: 16. The CDR3 loop is CASSITGTSEFKGQFF. Written as DNA, the CDR3 is TGTGCCAGCAGCATAACCGGGACTAGCGAATTCAAAGGGCAGTTCTTC.

The chain carries TRBV11-2 and TRBJ2-1; D unresolved. The CDR3 length is 16 residues. The V and J ends lost 5 bases and 9 bases respectively, with 23 bases between them. CDR1 SGHAT and CDR2 FQNNGV come from the germline V gene. The CDR3 loop is CASSGSGSLQLTEQFF. As DNA, the CDR3 is TGTGCCAGCAGCGGAAGTGGCAGCCTGCAACTAACTGAGCAGTTCTTC. Full variable domain (rest looked up from reference TRBV11-2 and TRBJ2-1): EAGVAQSPRYKIIEKRQSVAFWCNPISGHATLYWYQQILGQGPKLLIQFQNNGVVDDSQLPKDRFSAERLKGVDSTLKIQPAKLEDSAVYLCASSGSGSLQLTEQFFGPGTRLTVL.

The table lists this clone with a few counts. The CDR3 region is CASSLSGEFNSPLHF. DNA for the CDR3: TGTGCCAGCAGCTTATCTGGGGAATTTAATTCACCCCTCCACTTT. The V and J genes are TRBV7-8 and TRBJ1-6, with D uncertain. The V gene's germline CDR1 is SGHVS and CDR2 FQNEAQ. Trimming pared 2 bases from V and 6 bases from J, leaving 11 bases between. The CDR3 consists of 15 residues.

This rearrangement joins TRBV2 to TRBJ1-6, with TRBD1 matching over 7 bases. The CDR3 has 13 amino acids. Germline-derived CDR1 and CDR2 are SNHLY and FYNNEI. With V trimmed by 8 bases and J by 9 bases, 7 bases remained unmatched. Here the CDR3 reads CASQPTGASPLHF. The CDR3 nucleotides are TGTGCCAGCCAGCCTACAGGGGCTTCACCCCTCCACTTT.

This clone has a handful of counts. Additional DNA sequences in this sample encode the identical CDR3. J is TRBJ1-1 and V is TRBV6-5; 8 bases are shared with TRBD1. Germline V gene sequence: CDR1 MNHEY, CDR2 SVGAGI. The V and J ends lost 6 bases and 8 bases, in that order; junction bases with no gene match: 2. CDR3 length: 11 amino acids. The CDR3 nucleotides read TGTGCCAGCAGCCGGGACAGGGAAGCTTTCTTT. It translates to CASSRDREAFF.

This chain connects TRBV4-3 to TRBJ1-6, with D uncertain. This CDR3 contains 16 residues. Germline V lookup: CDR1 LGHNA, CDR2 YSLEER. V dropped 0 bases and J dropped 7 bases, with 13 bases sitting between them. The CDR3 DNA reads as TGCGCCAGCAGCCAAGAAAGAGGGTATGGGAATTCACCCCTCCACTTT. Protein: CASSQERGYGNSPLHF.

This clone has a handful of counts. The sample has other DNA sequences that encode this CDR3 too. V is TRBV5-1 and J is TRBJ2-5; a weak D match, TRBD1 (6 bases). The CDR3 covers 13 residues. The V gene's germline CDR1 is SGHRS and CDR2 YFSETQ. Deletions cut 1 base from V and 2 bases from J, with 6 bases between. In nucleotides, the CDR3 is TGCGCCAGCAGCTTGCAGGGGCAAGAGACCCAGTACTTC. Translation: CASSLQGQETQYF.

J is TRBJ2-1 and V is TRBV6-1; no reliable D call. V was cut by 4 bases and J by 5 bases, with 15 bases left in between. Germline assignment: CDR1 MNHNS and CDR2 SASEGT. This CDR3 is 15 amino acids long. The CDR3 protein is CASSVRTIPDNEQFF. Written as DNA, the CDR3 is TGTGCCAGCAGTGTTCGAACAATTCCCGACAATGAGCAGTTCTTC.

V gene TRBV28 combines with J gene TRBJ2-7; 9 nucleotides match TRBD2. This CDR3 is built from 15 residues. V was pared by 8 bases and J by 2 bases, with 10 bases of the junction left unmatched. From germline, CDR1 is MDHEN and CDR2 SYDVKM. Here the CDR3 reads CASALQPSGAYEQYF. CDR3 sequence (DNA): TGTGCCAGCGCTTTGCAACCTAGCGGGGCCTACGAGCAGTACTTC. The complete variable domain, with remaining parts taken from reference TRBV28 and TRBJ2-7, reads DVKVTQSSRYLVKRTGEKVFLECVQDMDHENMFWYRQDPGLGLRLIYFSYDVKMKEKGDIPEGYSVSREKKERFSLILESASTNQTSMYLCASALQPSGAYEQYFGPGTRLTVT.

This clone was detected only once. J is TRBJ2-1 and V is TRBV10-3, with TRBD1 identical over 10 bases. With 10 bases clipped from V and 7 bases from J, the junction kept 13 bases outside the gene matches. CDR3 size: 15 residues. CDR1 ENHRY and CDR2 SYGVKD come from the germline V gene. In DNA form, the CDR3 reads TGTGCCACCCAAACCGGGACAGGGGACCTAAATGAGCAGTTCTTC. Encoded protein: CATQTGTGDLNEQFF.

This rearrangement joins TRBV7-9 to TRBJ2-7; 9 bases fit TRBD1. The V segment lost 8 bases and the J segment 7 bases; nucleotides outside the gene matches: 6. The CDR3 length is 12 residues. The germline V gene encodes CDR1 SEHNR and CDR2 FQNEAQ (reference sequence). CDR3: CASGTGRWEQYF. The CDR3 DNA sequence: TGTGCCAGCGGGACAGGGAGGTGGGAGCAGTACTTC. The variable domain in full, completed from reference TRBV7-9 and TRBJ2-7, reads DTGVSQNPRHKITKRGQNVTFRCDPISEHNRLYWYRQTLGQGPEFLTYFQNEAQLEKSRLLSDRFSAERPKGSFSTLEIQRTEQGDSAMYLCASGTGRWEQYFGPGTRLTVT.

This sequence joins TRBV19 and TRBJ1-6, with D possibly matching TRBD1 (5 bases). The V and J ends lost 6 bases and 4 bases respectively, with 13 bases between them. The CDR3 length is 15 residues. The germline V gene has CDR1 LNHDA and CDR2 SQIVND (reference sequence). The CDR3 nucleotides are TGTGCCAGTAGGCCCGGGGAGGGGTATAATTCACCCCTCCACTTT. This codes for CASRPGEGYNSPLHF.